This TCR beta chain was obtained from a study of radiotherapy plus CTLA-4 blockade in lung cancer. The J segment lost 7 bases and the V segment lost 4 bases, leaving 7 bases of the junction unmatched. CDR3 length: 14 amino acids. In germline, CDR1 is MDHEN, CDR2 SYDVKM. TCRdb keeps only in-frame clones here, not all; method: immunoSEQ multiplex PCR. The sample consists of 70,000 to 95,000 clones, around 86% of them appearing once. This sequence joins TRBV28 and TRBJ2-7; 10 bases map to TRBD1. This clonotype was obtained from a human donor with non-small cell lung cancer that progressed on radiotherapy plus ipilimumab. Sequenced here: peripheral blood, sampled from a patient treated with radiotherapy plus ipilimumab. The CDR3 sequence is CASSSRDRGIEQYF. CDR3 nucleotide sequence: TGTGCCAGCAGTTCAAGGGACAGGGGCATTGAGCAGTACTTC. Based on the CDR3 plus reference TRBV28 and TRBJ2-7, the full variable domain is DVKVTQSSRYLVKRTGEKVFLECVQDMDHENMFWYRQDPGLGLRLIYFSYDVKMKEKGDIPEGYSVSREKKERFSLILESASTNQTSMYLCASSSRDRGIEQYFGPGTRLTVT.